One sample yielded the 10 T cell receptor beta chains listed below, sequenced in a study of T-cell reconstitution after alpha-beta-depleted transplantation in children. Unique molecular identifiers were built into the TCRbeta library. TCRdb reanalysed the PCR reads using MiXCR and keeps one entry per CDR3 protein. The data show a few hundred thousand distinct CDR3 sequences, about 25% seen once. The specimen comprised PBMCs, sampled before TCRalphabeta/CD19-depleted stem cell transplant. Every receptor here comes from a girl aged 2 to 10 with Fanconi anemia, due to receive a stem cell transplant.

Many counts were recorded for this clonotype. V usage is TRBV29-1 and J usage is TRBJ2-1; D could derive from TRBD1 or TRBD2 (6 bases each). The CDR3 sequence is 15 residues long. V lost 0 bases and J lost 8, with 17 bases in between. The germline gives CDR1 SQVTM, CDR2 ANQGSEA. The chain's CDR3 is CSVEDLGFRGDEQFF. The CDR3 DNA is TGCAGCGTTGAAGATCTCGGGTTTAGGGGGGATGAGCAGTTCTTC.

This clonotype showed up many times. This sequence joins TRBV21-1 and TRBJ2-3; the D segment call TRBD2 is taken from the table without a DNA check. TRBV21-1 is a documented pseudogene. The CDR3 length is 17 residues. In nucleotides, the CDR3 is TGTGCCAGCATTTCCTCGGGACTAGCGGGAGGCACAGATACGCAGTATTTT. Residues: CASISSGLAGGTDTQYF.

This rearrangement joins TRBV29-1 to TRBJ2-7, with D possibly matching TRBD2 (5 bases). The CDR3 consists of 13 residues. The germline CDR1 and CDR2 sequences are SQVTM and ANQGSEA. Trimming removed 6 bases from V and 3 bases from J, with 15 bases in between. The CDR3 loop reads CSVEGFKDYEQYF. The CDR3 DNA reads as TGCAGCGTCGAGGGTTTTAAAGACTACGAGCAGTACTTC.

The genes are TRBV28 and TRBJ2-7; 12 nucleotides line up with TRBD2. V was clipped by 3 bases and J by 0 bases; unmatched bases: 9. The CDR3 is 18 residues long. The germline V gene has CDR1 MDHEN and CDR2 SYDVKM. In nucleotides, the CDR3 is TGTGCCAGCAGTTTCGACAGGGGGACTAGCGGGTTCTCCTACGAGCAGTACTTC. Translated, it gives CASSFDRGTSGFSYEQYF.

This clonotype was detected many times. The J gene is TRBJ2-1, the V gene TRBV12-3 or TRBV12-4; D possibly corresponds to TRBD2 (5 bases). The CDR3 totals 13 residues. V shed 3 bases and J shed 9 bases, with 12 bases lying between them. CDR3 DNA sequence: TGTGCCAGCAGTTTCGCGCTAGCTCTTGAGCAGTTCTTC. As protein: CASSFALALEQFF.

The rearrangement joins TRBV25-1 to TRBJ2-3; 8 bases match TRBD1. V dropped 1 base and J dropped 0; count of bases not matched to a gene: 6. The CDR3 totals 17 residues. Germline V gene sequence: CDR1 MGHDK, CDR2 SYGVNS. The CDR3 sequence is CASSELGTGISTDTQYF. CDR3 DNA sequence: TGTGCCAGCAGTGAATTGGGGACAGGTATTAGCACAGATACGCAGTATTTT.

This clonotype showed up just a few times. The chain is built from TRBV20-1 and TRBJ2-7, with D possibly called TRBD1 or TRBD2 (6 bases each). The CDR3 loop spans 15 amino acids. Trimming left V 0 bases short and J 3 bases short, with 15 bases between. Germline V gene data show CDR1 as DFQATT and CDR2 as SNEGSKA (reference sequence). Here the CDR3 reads CSARDFGGGNYEQYF. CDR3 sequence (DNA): TGCAGTGCTAGAGATTTTGGGGGCGGGAACTACGAGCAGTACTTC.

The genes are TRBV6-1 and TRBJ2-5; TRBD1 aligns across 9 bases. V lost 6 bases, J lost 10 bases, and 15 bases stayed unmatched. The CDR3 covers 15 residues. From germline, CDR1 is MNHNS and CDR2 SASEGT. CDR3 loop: CASSGTGYATGDQYF. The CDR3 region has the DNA TGTGCCAGCAGCGGGACAGGGTATGCGACTGGGGACCAGTACTTC.

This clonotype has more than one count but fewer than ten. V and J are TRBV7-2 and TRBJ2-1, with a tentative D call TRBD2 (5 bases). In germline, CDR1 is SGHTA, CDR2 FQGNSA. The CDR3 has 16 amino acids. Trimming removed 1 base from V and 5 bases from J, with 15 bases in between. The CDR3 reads CASSLEIGAGDNEQFF. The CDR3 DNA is TGTGCCAGCAGCTTAGAAATTGGAGCCGGGGACAATGAGCAGTTCTTC.

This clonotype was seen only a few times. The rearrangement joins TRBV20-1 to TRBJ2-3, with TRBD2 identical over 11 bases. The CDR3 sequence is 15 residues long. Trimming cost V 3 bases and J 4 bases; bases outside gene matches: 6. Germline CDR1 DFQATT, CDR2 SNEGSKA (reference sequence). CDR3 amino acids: CSASPLAGVADTQYF. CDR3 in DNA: TGCAGTGCTAGCCCACTAGCGGGAGTCGCAGATACGCAGTATTTT.